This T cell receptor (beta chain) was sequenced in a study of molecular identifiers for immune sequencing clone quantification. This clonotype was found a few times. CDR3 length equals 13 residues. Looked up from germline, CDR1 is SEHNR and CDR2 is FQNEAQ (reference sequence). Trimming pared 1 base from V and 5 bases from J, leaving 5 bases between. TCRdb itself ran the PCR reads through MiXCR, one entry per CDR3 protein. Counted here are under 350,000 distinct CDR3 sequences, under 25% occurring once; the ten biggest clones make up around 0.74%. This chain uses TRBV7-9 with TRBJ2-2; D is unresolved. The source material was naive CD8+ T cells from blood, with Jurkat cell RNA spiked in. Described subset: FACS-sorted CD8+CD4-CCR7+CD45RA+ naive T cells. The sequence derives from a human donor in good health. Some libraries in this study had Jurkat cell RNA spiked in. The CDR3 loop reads CASSLDLTGELFF. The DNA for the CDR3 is TGTGCCAGCAGCTTAGATTTAACCGGGGAGCTGTTTTTT.